This T cell receptor beta chain was sequenced in a study of T cell changes during pregnancy in multiple sclerosis. This clone was detected once. The protocol was immunoSEQ multiplex PCR, while the TCRdb copy is restricted to in-frame clones and leaves out a portion. Here the sample spans 50,000 or so clones, 80% to 95% being singletons. The germline CDR1 and CDR2 sequences are MNHEY and SVGAGI. V shed 6 bases, J shed 4 bases, and the junction held 7 bases outside the gene matches. The CDR3 sequence is 14 residues long. This clonotype was sampled from a female donor with multiple sclerosis, enrolled in a pregnancy study. The chain combines TRBV6-5 with TRBJ2-7; 9 bases match TRBD1. This material consisted of peripheral blood, taken in the third trimester of pregnancy. The CDR3 coding sequence is TGTGCCAGCAGACGGACAGGGGTTCCATACGAGCAGTACTTC. It is translated as CASRRTGVPYEQYF.